The rows below give T cell receptor beta chains drawn from one sample of a study of blood T cell repertoires in COVID-19. Measured with immunoSEQ multiplex PCR; TCRdb has only the in-frame clones, and not every one. The sample gives 55,000 to 70,000 clones, approximately 90% of which show up once; around a tenth is in the top ten. The sample was PBMCs or T cells enriched from blood (not recorded which). These receptors were taken from a woman aged 40 to 55 who had recovered from COVID-19. The CDR3 runs from the conserved cysteine through the conserved F or W. A D gene is named only where the DNA matches it firmly. Clone size is given for some rows only: seen once, a few or many times, or a class if the clone is expanded.

J gene,CDR3 length,D gene,clone size,V gene,CDR3 protein,CDR3 DNA
TRBJ2-1,15,TRBD2,NA,TRBV27,CASSLLAGERNEQFF,TGTGCCAGCAGTTTACTAGCGGGGGAGAGGAATGAGCAGTTCTTC
TRBJ1-6,16,TRBD1,once,TRBV27,CASSPTGQGAISPLHF,TGTGCCAGCAGTCCGACGGGACAGGGGGCGATTTCACCCCTCCACTTT
TRBJ1-6,16,TRBD1,NA,TRBV2,CASSEDRGFYNSPLHF,TGTGCCAGCAGTGAGGACAGGGGGTTCTATAATTCACCCCTCCACTTT
TRBJ2-5,16,TRBD1,NA,TRBV28,CASSSPTGGSQETQYF,TGTGCCAGCAGTTCCCCGACAGGGGGCTCGCAAGAGACCCAGTACTTC
TRBJ2-3,16,TRBD2,NA,TRBV4-2,CASSLVRGGPTDTQYF,TGTGCCAGCAGCCTCGTTCGGGGGGGCCCCACAGATACGCAGTATTTT
TRBJ1-6,15,NA,NA,TRBV6-4,CASSPGPSYNSPLHF,TGTGCCAGCAGTCCAGGGCCATCCTATAATTCACCCCTCCACTTT
TRBJ1-1,15,TRBD1,NA,TRBV6-4,CASSDSQGGSTEAFF,TGTGCCAGCAGTGACTCTCAGGGGGGAAGCACTGAAGCTTTCTTT
TRBJ2-7,11,NA,NA,TRBV19,CASSILDEQYF,TGTGCCAGTAGTATCCTTGACGAGCAGTACTTC
TRBJ1-5,14,NA,NA,TRBV4-1,CASSQVLGNQPQHF,TGCGCCAGCAGCCAAGTACTTGGCAATCAGCCCCAGCATTTT
TRBJ2-7,13,TRBD1,NA,TRBV2,CASRDRGRPKQYF,TGTGCCAGCAGGGACAGGGGGCGGCCTAAGCAGTACTTC
TRBJ1-1,14,NA,NA,TRBV11-2,CASSLKVLTREAFF,TGTGCCAGCAGCTTAAAGGTCTTGACCCGGGAGGCTTTCTTT
TRBJ2-7,13,NA,NA,TRBV3-1/TRBV3-2,CASTGHSSYEQYF,TGTGCCAGCACCGGCCACAGCTCCTACGAGCAGTACTTC
TRBJ2-5,14,TRBD1,NA,TRBV6-2/TRBV6-3,CASSHQGASETQYF,TGTGCCAGCAGCCACCAGGGGGCATCAGAGACCCAGTACTTC
TRBJ2-2,14,NA,NA,TRBV6-5,CASSYEANTGELFF,TGTGCCAGCAGTTACGAGGCTAACACCGGGGAGCTGTTTTTT
TRBJ2-7,11,NA,once,TRBV15,CATSSIDEQYF,TGTGCCACCAGCAGTATCGACGAGCAGTACTTC
TRBJ2-5,14,NA,once,TRBV3-1/TRBV3-2,CASSLPGGGETQYF,TGTGCCAGCAGCTTACCGGGGGGCGGAGAGACCCAGTACTTC
TRBJ1-4,15,NA,NA,TRBV19,CASSTSSATNEKLFF,TGTGCCAGTAGTACAAGTAGTGCAACTAATGAAAAACTGTTTTTT
TRBJ1-1,12,NA,NA,TRBV5-1,CASSFRDTEAFF,TGCGCCAGCAGCTTCCGGGACACTGAAGCTTTCTTT
TRBJ2-1,18,TRBD1,once,TRBV15,CATSRVPRAGQGVNEQFF,TGTGCCACCAGCAGAGTACCCCGGGCGGGACAGGGGGTCAATGAGCAGTTCTTC
TRBJ1-6,16,NA,NA,TRBV2,CASSEVRADQNSPLHF,TGTGCCAGCAGTGAAGTACGAGCGGACCAAAATTCACCCCTCCACTTT
TRBJ2-7,15,TRBD2,NA,TRBV6-2/TRBV6-3,CASSYYDLAGGEQYF,TGTGCCAGCAGTTACTACGACCTAGCGGGGGGCGAGCAGTACTTC
TRBJ1-2,12,TRBD1,NA,TRBV6-5,CASRGQGDGYTF,TGTGCCAGCAGGGGACAGGGAGATGGCTACACCTTC
TRBJ2-2,14,TRBD2,NA,TRBV9,CASSVGTSNGELFF,TGTGCCAGCAGCGTAGGGACTAGCAACGGGGAGCTGTTTTTT
TRBJ1-1,15,NA,once,TRBV29-1,CSVEVGAGGRTEAFF,TGCAGCGTTGAAGTAGGGGCCGGTGGCCGCACTGAAGCTTTCTTT
TRBJ2-7,14,NA,NA,TRBV5-1,CASGSGTHSYEQYF,TGCGCCAGCGGCTCCGGGACACACTCCTACGAGCAGTACTTC
TRBJ1-1,15,NA,NA,TRBV9,CASSVGKGRGTEAFF,TGTGCCAGCAGCGTAGGAAAGGGGCGGGGCACTGAAGCTTTCTTT
TRBJ2-5,18,NA,NA,TRBV21-1,CASSKVQGGARGVETQYF,TGTGCCAGCAGCAAAGTTCAGGGAGGGGCGCGGGGAGTTGAGACCCAGTACTTC
TRBJ2-5,18,TRBD1,NA,TRBV7-8,CASSWGQGWIDPMETQYF,TGTGCCAGCAGCTGGGGACAGGGGTGGATTGACCCAATGGAGACCCAGTACTTC
TRBJ2-1,17,TRBD2,NA,TRBV29-1,CSARTSGAQSSYNEQFF,TGCAGCGCACGGACTAGCGGGGCCCAAAGCTCCTACAATGAGCAGTTCTTC
TRBJ2-2,17,TRBD2,NA,TRBV5-1,CASSTASGGINTGELFF,TGCGCCAGCAGCACCGCTAGCGGGGGGATAAACACCGGGGAGCTGTTTTTT
TRBJ1-1,13,NA,NA,TRBV3-1/TRBV3-2,CASSQDMNTEAFF,TGTGCCAGCAGCCAAGACATGAACACTGAAGCTTTCTTT
TRBJ1-6,14,NA,NA,TRBV19,CAIHEYDNNSPLHF,TGTGCCATCCATGAGTACGATAATAATTCACCCCTCCACTTT
TRBJ1-2,17,TRBD1,NA,TRBV7-8,CASSLALIGRGQHGYTF,TGTGCCAGCAGCTTAGCGTTGATCGGCAGGGGGCAACATGGCTACACCTTC
TRBJ2-1,13,TRBD2,NA,TRBV5-1,CASSLTGGPEQFF,TGCGCCAGCAGCTTGACGGGGGGGCCGGAGCAGTTCTTC
TRBJ2-3,13,NA,NA,TRBV5-1,CASSLEGVDTQYF,TGCGCCAGCAGCTTGGAGGGGGTAGATACGCAGTATTTT
TRBJ2-1,15,TRBD2,NA,TRBV24-1,CATSDQAGFYNEQFF,TGTGCCACCAGTGATCAAGCGGGGTTTTACAATGAGCAGTTCTTC
TRBJ1-1,13,NA,NA,TRBV5-1,CASSTIKNTEAFF,TGCGCCAGCAGCACAATCAAGAACACTGAAGCTTTCTTT
TRBJ2-7,14,TRBD1,NA,TRBV7-9,CASSPGTGSVEQYF,TGTGCCAGCAGCCCAGGGACAGGGTCCGTCGAGCAGTACTTC
TRBJ2-1,17,TRBD2,NA,TRBV4-2,CASSHGEIAGGRGEQFF,TGTGCCAGCAGCCATGGAGAGATAGCGGGGGGCCGGGGGGAGCAGTTCTTC
TRBJ1-6,15,TRBD1,NA,TRBV2,CASFRGDRFNSPLHF,TGTGCCAGCTTTCGAGGGGACAGATTTAATTCACCCCTCCACTTT
TRBJ2-1,13,TRBD2,NA,TRBV5-1,CTSGAGGRGEQFF,TGCACCAGCGGGGCGGGGGGGCGCGGTGAGCAGTTCTTC
TRBJ2-7,15,TRBD1,NA,TRBV6-5,CASRVTGGGPYEQYF,TGTGCCAGCAGGGTGACAGGGGGTGGGCCCTACGAGCAGTACTTC
TRBJ1-4,15,NA,NA,TRBV5-1,CASSLDGHKNEKLFF,TGCGCCAGCAGCTTGGACGGACACAAAAATGAAAAACTGTTTTTT
TRBJ1-3,15,NA,NA,TRBV5-1,CASSLAASGGNTIYF,TGCGCCAGCAGCTTGGCTGCATCGGGAGGAAACACCATATATTTT
TRBJ2-2,15,TRBD2,NA,TRBV19,CASSMPSGDTGELFF,TGTGCCAGTAGTATGCCTAGCGGGGACACCGGGGAGCTGTTTTTT
TRBJ2-6,22,TRBD2,NA,TRBV3-1/TRBV3-2,CASSSISGLAGGRSSGANVLTF,TGTGCCAGCAGCTCGATTTCGGGACTAGCGGGGGGTCGCAGCTCTGGGGCCAACGTCCTGACTTTC
TRBJ1-1,14,NA,NA,TRBV25-1,CASSRIREGTEAFF,TGTGCCAGCAGTCGAATCAGGGAGGGCACTGAAGCTTTCTTT
TRBJ1-1,19,TRBD1,once,TRBV3-1/TRBV3-2,CASSQAYRGRGILNTEAFF,TGTGCCAGCAGCCAAGCCTACAGGGGGCGGGGGATCCTAAACACTGAAGCTTTCTTT
TRBJ2-5,13,NA,NA,TRBV7-6,CASSPPGGETQYF,TGTGCCAGCAGCCCCCCGGGTGGGGAGACCCAGTACTTC
TRBJ2-7,15,NA,NA,TRBV6-5,CASSYSTDSSYEQYF,TGTGCCAGCAGTTACTCGACGGACAGCTCCTACGAGCAGTACTTC
TRBJ1-2,13,NA,NA,TRBV7-9,CASSLALTGIYTF,TGTGCCAGCAGCTTAGCGCTGACCGGGATCTACACCTTC
TRBJ1-4,13,NA,NA,TRBV4-1,CASSQVPGEKLFF,TGCGCCAGCAGCCAAGTTCCCGGTGAAAAACTGTTTTTT
TRBJ1-2,13,NA,NA,TRBV6-4,CASRAGVSGGYTF,TGTGCCAGCAGGGCGGGGGTTTCAGGAGGCTACACCTTC
TRBJ1-2,12,NA,NA,TRBV18,CASSQDSYGYTF,TGTGCCAGCTCACAGGACAGCTATGGCTACACCTTC
TRBJ1-1,15,NA,NA,TRBV19,CASIRDIWGNTEAFF,TGTGCCAGTATCCGGGACATTTGGGGGAACACTGAAGCTTTCTTT